The rows below give T cell receptor beta chains drawn from one sample of a study of response to subunit inactivated influenza vaccine. TCRdb reanalysed the RT-PCR reads using MiXCR and keeps one entry per CDR3 protein. The repertoire has 650,000 to 850,000 distinct CDR3 sequences, about 14% of them found once; the top ten carry 5.5% to 7%. This specimen was PBMCs from blood, taken roughly 15 days before vaccination. The receptors here all came from a man aged 50 to 59 who received an inactivated influenza vaccine. Both conserved end residues are part of each CDR3.

j_call,v_call,cdr3_aa
TRBJ2-3,TRBV4-3,CASSQPNAHERGPGDTQYF
TRBJ1-2,TRBV5-6,CASSLATSGYTF
TRBJ2-5,TRBV6-1,CASSHGLAGGQETQYF
TRBJ2-2,TRBV27,CASSLLTQDYTGELFF
TRBJ2-3,TRBV7-9,CASSERTADTQYF
TRBJ1-3,TRBV7-8,CASSLMTGRVESGNTIYF
TRBJ1-5,TRBV20-1,CSARRTSNQPQHF
TRBJ2-1,TRBV4-3,CASSQGLGGSSYNEQFF
TRBJ1-6,TRBV10-3,CAIRATGGSSPLHF
TRBJ2-3,TRBV5-1,CASSIAGVTDTQYF
TRBJ1-6,TRBV12-3/TRBV12-4,CASSLPNSPLHF
TRBJ2-1,TRBV7-9,CASSRRGLAGAYNEQFF
TRBJ1-2,TRBV29-1,CSVNGLDGYTF
TRBJ2-2,TRBV20-1,CSAYQGSSYTGELFF
TRBJ1-5,TRBV4-1,CASSQGEQPQHF
TRBJ2-7,TRBV7-9,CASSFVGTGPEQYF
TRBJ2-7,TRBV28,CASSFSGTGNGEQYF
TRBJ2-3,TRBV12-3/TRBV12-4,CVSSPGQGGTDTEYF
TRBJ2-2,TRBV5-6,CASSLYRGYTGELFF
TRBJ2-2,TRBV7-9,CASSSWRDNTGELFF
TRBJ2-1,TRBV30,CACPANQDNEQFF
TRBJ2-1,TRBV20-1,CSARGPPKAGVSYNGQFF
TRBJ2-3,TRBV2,CASSEQEGITDTQYF
TRBJ2-2,TRBV9,CASRDRADTGELFF
TRBJ1-2,TRBV20-1,CSASRGEGYTF
TRBJ2-1,TRBV7-9,CASSPAPIYNEQFF